These T cell receptor beta chains were read from a single sample in a study of CD8 T cells in ankylosing spondylitis. From the 5' RACE reads, TCRdb called clonotypes with MiXCR, one entry per CDR3 protein. In the table there are about 480,000 distinct CDR3 sequences, 17% of which are singletons. Sequences were obtained from blood, either unsorted or a sorted T cell fraction (not recorded which). These receptor sequences come from a male donor with ankylosing spondylitis. The CDR3 runs from the conserved cysteine through the conserved F or W. D genes are given only for firm matches. A row's size may be missing; if present it is once, few, many or a size class.

-	few	TRBV5-5	TRBJ1-5	TGTGCCAGCAGCCCGGGTGTGGTTAACCAGCCCCAGCATTTT	CASSPGVVNQPQHF
-	once	TRBV7-7	TRBJ2-5	TGTGCCAGCAGCTTAGGGCCGTTAGAGACCCAGTACTTC	CASSLGPLETQYF
TRBD2	-	TRBV2	TRBJ2-1	TGTGCCAGCAGTGCCCGGGGACTAGCGGGTTTATACAATGAGCAGTTCTTC	CASSARGLAGLYNEQFF
-	-	TRBV12-3/TRBV12-4	TRBJ2-4	TGTGCCAGCAGCCCCCCGGGCTCCTCCTCAAACATTCAGTACTTC	CASSPPGSSSNIQYF
TRBD1	-	TRBV11-2	TRBJ2-7	TGTGCCAGCAGCCCGGACAGGGCTAGCTACGAGCAGTACTTC	CASSPDRASYEQYF
TRBD2	-	TRBV7-9	TRBJ2-1	TGTGCCAGCAGCCTGGAACTAGCGGGACGGGGTGAGCAGTTCTTC	CASSLELAGRGEQFF
-	-	TRBV18	TRBJ1-2	TGTGCCAGCTCATCGAACGACTGGAGCTACACCTTC	CASSSNDWSYTF
TRBD1	few	TRBV20-1	TRBJ1-6	TGCAGTGCTAGATCCCCCGGCGGGACAGGGGCTAATTCACCCCTCCACTTT	CSARSPGGTGANSPLHF
-	few	TRBV7-9	TRBJ1-1	TGTGCCAGTATTAGGGTTGTCGGCACTGAAGCTTTCTTT	CASIRVVGTEAFF
-	few	TRBV4-2	TRBJ2-5	TGTGCCAGCAGCCAAGTGCTTGGCAGCCAAGAGACCCAGTACTTC	CASSQVLGSQETQYF
-	many	TRBV5-1	TRBJ1-2	TGTGCCAGCAGTCCAGGTGGCGGCTACACCTTC	CASSPGGGYTF
-	few	TRBV4-2	TRBJ2-4	TGTGCCAGCAGCCGCAATGTGGAAAACATTCAGTACTTC	CASSRNVENIQYF
TRBD2	few	TRBV20-1	TRBJ2-7	TGCAGTGCTAGAGATGCGGGGGGGCCTTCTTACGAGCAGTACTTC	CSARDAGGPSYEQYF
TRBD2	many	TRBV9	TRBJ2-1	TGTGCCAGCAGCGTCAGCGGGAACAACAATGAGCAGTTCTTC	CASSVSGNNNEQFF
TRBD1	-	TRBV5-3	TRBJ2-7	TGTGCCAGAAGCGGCGGACAGGGAAAGGGGCCCTACGAGCAGTACTTC	CARSGGQGKGPYEQYF
TRBD2	few	TRBV5-1	TRBJ2-1	TGCGCCAGCAGCTTACCCCTTTTGCGGGGGGGAAACAATGAGCAGTTCTTC	CASSLPLLRGGNNEQFF
TRBD2	-	TRBV7-9	TRBJ2-3	TGTGCCAGCAGCTCAGGGCGGGGGGGCACAGATACGCAGTATTTT	CASSSGRGGTDTQYF
-	-	TRBV28	TRBJ2-1	TGTGCCAGCAGTTTTGCGCTAGCGTTATACAATGAGCAGTTCTTC	CASSFALALYNEQFF
-	few	TRBV15	TRBJ2-2	TGTGCCACCAGCCGAATAAACACCGGGGAGCTGTTTTTT	CATSRINTGELFF